Included here is one T cell receptor (beta chain) sequence, with context. The antigen it binds to is not known. The record has no base qualities; no much larger clone is one base away. The immunoSEQ Assay, a bias-controlled multiplex PCR, was used to amplify TCRbeta CDR3 regions from genomic DNA. Processing in the source paper ran as follows. Within the assay, amplification of reference gene primers was used to estimate how many nucleated cells each sample contained. To quantify the absolute abundance of each unique TCRbeta CDR3 rearrangement, sequence reads were collapsed and filtered. For each sample, productive Simpson clonality was calculated as the square root of Simpson's diversity index across productive rearrangements. In its TCRdb copy, this immuneACCESS table keeps in-frame sequences only and misses some clones. Where compared with another copy, unresolved V genes explain less than half of these, and the others have no known cause. Clone size and V and J calls were adopted from that table, with D and trimming inferred from the DNA. The sample table contains approximately 330,000 clones; only one count was recorded for about nine tenths of them. Of the sample, more than 9% is held by the ten largest clones.

These data come from a study of blood T cell repertoires in COVID-19 (dated by TCRdb to 2020 to 2022). As for the study more broadly: Samples covering the acute and convalescent phases of COVID-19 were provided by collaborators in the United States, Italy and Spain. The repertoires were released in a freely available public database meant as a resource for research on the immune response to SARS-CoV-2. The prospective study material was composed of cDNA or gDNA derived from T cells, B-cell-depleted T cells, or PBMCs. The samples were drawn from two sources: the first 160 participants of the ongoing ImmuneRACE study, and 1,254 subjects contributed by 6 global collaborators. Sample metadata almost always included a de-identified subject ID, COVID-19 status, age in years and sex. Deeply sampled blood TCRbeta repertoires from subjects exposed to, actively infected with, or recovered from COVID-19 were included in the dataset. Where available, HLA class I and class II types were obtained from metadata supplied by the sample provider rather than from assay-based typing. Study-wide findings and limitations: The amount of clinical and demographic metadata varied by source and participant and was provided uncurated.

Participants in the prospective study were aged roughly 18 to 100 years, lived in under 30 United States geographic areas, and enrolled through a virtual design. In the prospective study, participants were assigned to cohorts based on the clinical history participants reported in a screening survey and a study questionnaire. Recovered participants in ImmuneRACE Cohort 3 were defined by two consecutive negative NP/OP PCR tests, clearance by a healthcare professional, or resolution of symptoms. Mobile phlebotomists in the prospective study collected whole blood, serum and a nasopharyngeal or oropharyngeal swab from every participant. Over a roughly two-month period, participants in the prospective study had the option of providing additional blood draws and questionnaires. Prospective study blood samples were shipped either frozen or at room temperature before DNA extraction. Sequenced input: PBMCs or T cells enriched from blood (not recorded which). The sequence came from a woman aged 25 to 39 who had recovered from COVID-19.

The nucleotides are TGTGCCAGCAGCGTCTCCCAGGGCACAGATACGCAGTATTTT. Its amino acids are CASSVSQGTDTQYF. Recombination connected TRBV9 to TRBJ2-3; confidence is insufficient to name the D gene. V lost 2 bases and J lost 1 base; the stretch between them is 8 bases long. The CDR3 has 14 amino acids, counting the end cysteine and phenylalanine. Here the CDR3 DNA is all that survives: 42 bases in frame from base 1. Based on the germline V gene, the CDR1 and CDR2 sequences are SGDLS and YYNGEE.